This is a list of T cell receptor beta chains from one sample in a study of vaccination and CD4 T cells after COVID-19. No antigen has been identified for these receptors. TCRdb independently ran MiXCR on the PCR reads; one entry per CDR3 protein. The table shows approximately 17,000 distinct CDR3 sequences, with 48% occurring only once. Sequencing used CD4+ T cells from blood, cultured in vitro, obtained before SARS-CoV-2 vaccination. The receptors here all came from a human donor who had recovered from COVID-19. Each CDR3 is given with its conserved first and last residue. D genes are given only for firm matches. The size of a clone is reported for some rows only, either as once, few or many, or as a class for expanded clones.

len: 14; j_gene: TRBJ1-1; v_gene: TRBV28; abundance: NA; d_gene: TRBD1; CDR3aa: CASSSPGGNTEAFF; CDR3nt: TGTGCCAGCAGTTCTCCAGGGGGAAACACTGAAGCTTTCTTT
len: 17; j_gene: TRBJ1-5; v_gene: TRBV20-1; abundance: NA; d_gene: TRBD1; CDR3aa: CSAKDRGRGASNQPQHF; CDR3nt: TGCAGTGCGAAGGACAGGGGGCGAGGCGCCAGCAATCAGCCCCAGCATTTT
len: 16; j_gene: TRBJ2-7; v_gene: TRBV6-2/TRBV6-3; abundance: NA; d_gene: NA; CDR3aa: CASSSLQGLNFYEQYF; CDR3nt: TGTGCCAGCAGTTCCCTGCAGGGCCTAAACTTCTACGAGCAGTACTTC
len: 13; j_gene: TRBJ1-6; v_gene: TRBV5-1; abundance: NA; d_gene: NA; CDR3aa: CASSGRDSAPLHF; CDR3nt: TGCGCCAGCAGCGGAAGGGACTCTGCACCCCTCCACTTT
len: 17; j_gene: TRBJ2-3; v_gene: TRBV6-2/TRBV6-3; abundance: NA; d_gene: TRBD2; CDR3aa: CASSRSGLAGRTDTQYF; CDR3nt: TGTGCCAGCAGCCGATCGGGACTAGCGGGCCGCACAGATACGCAGTATTTT
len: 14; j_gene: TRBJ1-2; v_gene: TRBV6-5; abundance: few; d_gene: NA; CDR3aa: CASSSNLLDYGYTF; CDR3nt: TGTGCCAGCAGTTCAAATCTACTGGACTATGGCTACACCTTC
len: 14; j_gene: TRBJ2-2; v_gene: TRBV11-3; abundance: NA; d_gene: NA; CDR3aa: CASSPGAIDGELFF; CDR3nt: TGTGCCAGCAGCCCCGGCGCTATTGACGGGGAGCTGTTTTTT
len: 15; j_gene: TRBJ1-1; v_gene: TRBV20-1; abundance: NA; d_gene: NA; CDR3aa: CSAREQGLQNTEAFF; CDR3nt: TGCAGTGCTAGAGAACAGGGACTGCAGAACACTGAAGCTTTCTTT
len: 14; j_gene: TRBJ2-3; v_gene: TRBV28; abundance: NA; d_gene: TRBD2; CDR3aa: CASSGGGSTDTQYF; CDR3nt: TGTGCCAGCAGCGGCGGGGGTAGCACAGATACGCAGTATTTT
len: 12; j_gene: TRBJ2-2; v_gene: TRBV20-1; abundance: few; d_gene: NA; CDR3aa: CSALGGTGELFF; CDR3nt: TGCAGTGCCTTGGGGGGTACCGGGGAGCTGTTTTTT
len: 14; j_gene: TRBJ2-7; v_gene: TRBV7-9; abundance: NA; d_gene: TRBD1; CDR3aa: CASSHRDRNYEQYF; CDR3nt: TGTGCCAGCAGCCACCGGGACAGAAACTACGAGCAGTACTTC
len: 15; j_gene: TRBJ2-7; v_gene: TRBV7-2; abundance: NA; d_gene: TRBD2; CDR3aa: CASSSTSGGNYEQYF; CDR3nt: TGTGCCAGCAGCTCTACTAGCGGGGGGAACTACGAGCAGTACTTC
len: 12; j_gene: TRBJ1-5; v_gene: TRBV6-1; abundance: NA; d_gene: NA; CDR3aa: CASRIRGGSQHF; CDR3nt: TGTGCCAGCAGGATCAGGGGAGGTTCCCAGCATTTT
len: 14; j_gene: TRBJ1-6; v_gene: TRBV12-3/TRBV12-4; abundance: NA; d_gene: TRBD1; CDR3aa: CASTLGQKDSPLHF; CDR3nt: TGTGCCAGCACCCTGGGACAGAAAGATTCACCCCTCCACTTT
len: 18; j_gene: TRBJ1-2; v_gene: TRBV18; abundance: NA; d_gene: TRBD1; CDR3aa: CASSPRPLRQGAFAGYTF; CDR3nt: TGTGCCAGCTCACCTAGACCCCTACGACAGGGGGCTTTTGCTGGCTACACCTTC
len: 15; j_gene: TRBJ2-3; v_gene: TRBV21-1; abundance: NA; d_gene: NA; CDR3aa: CASSIDSANTDTQYF; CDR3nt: TGTGCCAGCAGCATAGACAGTGCGAACACAGATACGCAGTATTTT
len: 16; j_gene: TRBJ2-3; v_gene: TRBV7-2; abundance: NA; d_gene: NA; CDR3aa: CASSPRGGYPTDTQYF; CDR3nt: TGTGCCAGCAGCCCCAGAGGAGGATATCCCACAGATACGCAGTATTTT
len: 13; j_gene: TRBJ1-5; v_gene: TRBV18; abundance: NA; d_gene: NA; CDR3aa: CASSSDSNQPQHF; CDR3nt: TGTGCCAGCTCATCTGATAGCAATCAGCCCCAGCATTTT
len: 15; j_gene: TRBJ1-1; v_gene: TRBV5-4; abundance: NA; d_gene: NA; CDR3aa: CASTRGDPQNTEAFF; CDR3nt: TGTGCCAGCACCCGAGGGGACCCACAGAACACTGAAGCTTTCTTT
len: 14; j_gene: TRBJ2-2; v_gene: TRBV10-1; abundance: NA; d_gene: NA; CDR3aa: CASSPLGGAGELFF; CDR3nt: TGCGCCAGCAGCCCACTCGGAGGTGCCGGGGAGCTGTTTTTT
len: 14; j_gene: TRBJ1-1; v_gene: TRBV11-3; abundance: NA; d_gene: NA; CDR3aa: CASSLAVMNTEAFF; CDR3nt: TGTGCCAGCAGCTTAGCCGTTATGAACACTGAAGCTTTCTTT
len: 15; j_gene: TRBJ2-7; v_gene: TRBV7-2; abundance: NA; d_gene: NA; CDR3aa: CASSLQPGPQYEQYF; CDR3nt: TGTGCCAGCAGCTTGCAACCGGGACCTCAATATGAGCAGTACTTC
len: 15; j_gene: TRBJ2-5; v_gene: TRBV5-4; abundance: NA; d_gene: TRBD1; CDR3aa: CASSPRGQGRGTQYF; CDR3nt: TGTGCCAGCAGCCCCCGGGGACAGGGGAGAGGGACCCAGTACTTC
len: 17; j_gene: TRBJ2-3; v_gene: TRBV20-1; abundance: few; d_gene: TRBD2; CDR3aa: CSAKTSGRAGGTDTQYF; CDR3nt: TGCAGTGCAAAGACTAGCGGGAGGGCCGGAGGCACAGATACGCAGTATTTT
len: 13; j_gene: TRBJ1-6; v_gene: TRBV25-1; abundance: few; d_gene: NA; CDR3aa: CASSSANNSPLHF; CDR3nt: TGTGCCAGCAGTAGCGCTAACAATTCACCCCTCCACTTT